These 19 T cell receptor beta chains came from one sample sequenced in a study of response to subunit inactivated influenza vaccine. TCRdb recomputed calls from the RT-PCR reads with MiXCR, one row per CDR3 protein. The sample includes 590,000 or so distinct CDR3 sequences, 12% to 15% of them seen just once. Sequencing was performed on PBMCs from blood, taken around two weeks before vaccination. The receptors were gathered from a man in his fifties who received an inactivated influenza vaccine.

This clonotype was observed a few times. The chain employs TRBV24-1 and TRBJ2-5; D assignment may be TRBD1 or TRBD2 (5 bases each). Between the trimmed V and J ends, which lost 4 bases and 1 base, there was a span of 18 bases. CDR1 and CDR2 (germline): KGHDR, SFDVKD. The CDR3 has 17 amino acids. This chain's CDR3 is CATSDNTRGRIQETQYF. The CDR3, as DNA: TGTGCCACCAGTGACAATACGAGGGGCCGGATCCAAGAGACCCAGTACTTC.

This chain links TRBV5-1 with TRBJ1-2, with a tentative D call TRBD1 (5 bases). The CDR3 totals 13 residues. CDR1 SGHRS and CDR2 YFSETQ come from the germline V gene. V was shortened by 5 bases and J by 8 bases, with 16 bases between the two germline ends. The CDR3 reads CASRLWRGEGYTF. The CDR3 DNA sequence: TGCGCCAGCAGATTGTGGAGGGGAGAAGGCTACACCTTC.

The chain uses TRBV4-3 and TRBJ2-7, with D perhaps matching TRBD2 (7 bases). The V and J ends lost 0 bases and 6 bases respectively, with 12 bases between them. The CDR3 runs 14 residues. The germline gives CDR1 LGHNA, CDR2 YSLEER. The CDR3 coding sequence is TGCGCCAGCAGCCAAGATCGCGGGGGCACCGAGCAGTACTTC. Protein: CASSQDRGGTEQYF.

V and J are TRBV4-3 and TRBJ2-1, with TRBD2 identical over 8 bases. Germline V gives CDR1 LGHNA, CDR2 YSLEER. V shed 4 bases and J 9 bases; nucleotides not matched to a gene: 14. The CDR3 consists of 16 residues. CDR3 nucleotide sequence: TGCGCCAGCAGCCGGAGACCGGGACTAGATGGAGGTGAGCAGTTCTTC. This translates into CASSRRPGLDGGEQFF.

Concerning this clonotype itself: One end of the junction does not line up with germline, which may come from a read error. CDR3 in DNA: TGTGCCACCAGCAGAGATAGAACGGGGGGCCCGAAAGGTTTC. Protein sequence: CATSRDRTGGPKGF. V and J are TRBV15 and TRBJ2-1; maybe TRBD2 (7 bases). This CDR3 has 14 amino acids. Germline V CDR1 and CDR2: LNHNV, YYDKDF (reference sequence).

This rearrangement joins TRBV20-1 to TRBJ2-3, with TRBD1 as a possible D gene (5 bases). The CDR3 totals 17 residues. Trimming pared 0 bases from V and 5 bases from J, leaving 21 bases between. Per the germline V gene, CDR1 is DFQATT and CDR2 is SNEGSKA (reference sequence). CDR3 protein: CSAREKGSSGAGDTQYF. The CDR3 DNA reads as TGCAGTGCTAGAGAGAAAGGGTCTAGTGGGGCCGGAGATACGCAGTATTTT.

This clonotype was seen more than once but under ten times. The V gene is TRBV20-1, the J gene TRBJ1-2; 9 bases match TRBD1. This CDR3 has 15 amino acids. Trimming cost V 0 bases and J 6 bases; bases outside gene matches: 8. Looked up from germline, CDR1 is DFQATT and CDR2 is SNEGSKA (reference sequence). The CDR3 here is CSARDATGGVHGYTF. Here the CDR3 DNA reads TGCAGTGCTAGAGATGCAACAGGGGGCGTTCATGGCTACACCTTC.

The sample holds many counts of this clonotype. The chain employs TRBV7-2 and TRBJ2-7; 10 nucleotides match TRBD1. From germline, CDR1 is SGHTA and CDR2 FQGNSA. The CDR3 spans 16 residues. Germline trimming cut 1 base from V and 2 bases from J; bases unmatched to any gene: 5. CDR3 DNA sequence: TGTGCCAGCAGCTTAGTGGTTGGACAGGGGGCCTACGAGCAGTACTTC. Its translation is CASSLVVGQGAYEQYF.

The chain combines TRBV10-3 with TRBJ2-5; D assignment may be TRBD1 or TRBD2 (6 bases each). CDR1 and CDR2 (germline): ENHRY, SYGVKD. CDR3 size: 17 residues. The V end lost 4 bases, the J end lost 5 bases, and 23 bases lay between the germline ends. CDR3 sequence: CAISGGAGTMNGETQYF. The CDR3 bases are TGTGCCATCAGTGGGGGGGCTGGGACCATGAACGGGGAGACCCAGTACTTC.

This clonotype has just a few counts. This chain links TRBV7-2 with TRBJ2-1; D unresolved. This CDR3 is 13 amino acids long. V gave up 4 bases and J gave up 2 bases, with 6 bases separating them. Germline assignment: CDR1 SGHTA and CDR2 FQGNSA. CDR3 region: CASSSWAYNEQFF. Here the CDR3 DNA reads TGTGCCAGCAGCTCGTGGGCCTACAATGAGCAGTTCTTC.

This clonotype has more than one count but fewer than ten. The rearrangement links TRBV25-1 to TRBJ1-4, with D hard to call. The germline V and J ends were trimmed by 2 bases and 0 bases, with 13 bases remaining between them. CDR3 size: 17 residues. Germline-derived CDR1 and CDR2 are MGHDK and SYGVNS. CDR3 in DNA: TGTGCCAGCAGTGAACGCCAGTTTGACGCAACTAATGAAAAACTGTTTTTT. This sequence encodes CASSERQFDATNEKLFF.

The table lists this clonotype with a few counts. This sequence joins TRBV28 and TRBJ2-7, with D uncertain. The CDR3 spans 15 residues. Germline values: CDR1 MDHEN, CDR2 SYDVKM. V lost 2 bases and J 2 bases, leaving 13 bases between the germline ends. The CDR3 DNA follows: TGTGCCAGCAGTTTAAAGTATATACCCGCCTACGAGCAGTACTTC. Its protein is CASSLKYIPAYEQYF.

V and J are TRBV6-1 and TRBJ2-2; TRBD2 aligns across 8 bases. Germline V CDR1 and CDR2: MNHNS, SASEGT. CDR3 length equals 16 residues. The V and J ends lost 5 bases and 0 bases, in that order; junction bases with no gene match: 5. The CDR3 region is CASSRRTSTNTGELFF. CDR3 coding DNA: TGTGCCAGCAGTAGGAGGACTAGCACGAACACCGGGGAGCTGTTTTTT.

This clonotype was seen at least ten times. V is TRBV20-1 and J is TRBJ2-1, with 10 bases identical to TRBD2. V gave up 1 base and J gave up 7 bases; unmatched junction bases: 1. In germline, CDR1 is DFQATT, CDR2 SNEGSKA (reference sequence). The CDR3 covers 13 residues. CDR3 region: CSARGTSGNEQFF. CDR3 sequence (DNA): TGCAGTGCTAGAGGGACTAGCGGTAATGAGCAGTTCTTC.

The CDR3 DNA is TGTGCCACCAGCAGAGATGTTGGGGGTCCGGAGGGTGAGCAGTTCTTC. Its protein is CATSRDVGGPEGEQFF. This chain joins TRBV15 and TRBJ2-1; perhaps TRBD2 as D (6 bases). V lost 0 bases to trimming and J lost 9 bases, with 18 bases between them. The CDR3 length is 16 residues. Per germline, CDR1 LNHNV and CDR2 YYDKDF (reference sequence).

The CDR3 coding sequence is TGTGCCAGCAGTTTAGGGACTAGCGGGATCCTGACCTACGAGCAGTACTTC. Its protein product is CASSLGTSGILTYEQYF. J is TRBJ2-7 and V is TRBV12-3 or TRBV12-4, with 12 nucleotides matching TRBD2. V lost 1 base and J lost 2; bases outside the gene matches: 6. This CDR3 spans 17 amino acids.

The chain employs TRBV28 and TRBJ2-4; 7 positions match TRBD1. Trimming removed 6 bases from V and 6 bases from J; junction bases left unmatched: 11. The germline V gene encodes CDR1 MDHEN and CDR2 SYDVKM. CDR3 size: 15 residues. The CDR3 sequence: CASSLQGLEGNIQYF. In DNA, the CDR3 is TGTGCCAGCAGCTTACAGGGGTTGGAAGGAAACATTCAGTACTTC. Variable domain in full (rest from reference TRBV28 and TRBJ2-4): DVKVTQSSRYLVKRTGEKVFLECVQDMDHENMFWYRQDPGLGLRLIYFSYDVKMKEKGDIPEGYSVSREKKERFSLILESASTNQTSMYLCASSLQGLEGNIQYFGAGTRLSVL.

This CDR3 reads CASSCDREAKNIQYF. The CDR3 region has the DNA TGTGCCAGCAGCTGCGACAGGGAAGCCAAAAACATTCAGTACTTC. The J gene is TRBJ2-4, the V gene TRBV7-2, with 7 nucleotides matching TRBD1. CDR1 is SGHTA, CDR2 FQGNSA, per germline. CDR3 length: 15 amino acids. J lost 0 bases, V lost 4 bases, and 3 bases had no gene match.

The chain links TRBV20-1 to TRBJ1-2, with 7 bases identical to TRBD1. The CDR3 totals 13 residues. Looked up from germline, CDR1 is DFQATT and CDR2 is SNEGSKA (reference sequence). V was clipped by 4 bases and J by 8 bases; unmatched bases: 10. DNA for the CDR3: TGCAGTGCTACCTCGACAGGGTCGGAGGGCTACACCTTC. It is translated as CSATSTGSEGYTF.